This TCR beta chain was captured by sequencing in a study of CD8+CD57+ T cells in acquired aplastic anemia. As for the study in general: DNA from sorted CD4+ and CD8+ cells averaged about 3.2 ug. Healthy donor CD4+ cell samples had a mean of roughly 10 million reads. Findings of the study overall: Found in both controls and patients were around 31 CD8+ CDR3 sequences. Researchers reported that CD8+ Simpson's diversity was not significantly different in patients versus controls.

This clonotype was seen ten or more times. Its antigen remains unidentified. CDR3 and TCR beta VDJ profiling relied on genomic DNA as the template. TCRdb called the reads again in MiXCR, with one record for every CDR3 protein. The data contain more than 150,000 distinct CDR3 sequences, roughly half of them singletons. Material: sorted CD4+, CD8+, or CD8+CD57+ T cells (not recorded which) from PBMCs. The clonotype originates from a human donor in good health.

The CDR3 reads CASSPLSQGTTEAFF. CDR3 in DNA: TGTGCCAGCAGCCCCCTTTCCCAGGGCACCACTGAAGCTTTCTTT. The rearrangement joins TRBV7-2 to TRBJ1-1; D may be TRBD1 (5 bases). V was pared by 5 bases and J by 4 bases, with 17 bases between. There are 15 residues in the CDR3. Germline V gene sequence: CDR1 SGHTA, CDR2 FQGNSA.